A single TCR beta chain is shown here with its context. Seattle patient enrollment occurred during active infection, with longitudinal follow-up thereafter. This sample was taken from a study of blood T cell repertoires in COVID-19. Study information: Samples representing acute and convalescent COVID-19 were sourced from the United States, Italy and Spain. PBMCs, B-cell-depleted T cells, or T cells were the source of the cDNA or gDNA that made up the material.

The data were produced by immunoSEQ multiplex PCR, yet TCRdb's version contains in-frame clones alone and is incomplete. This sample yields about 120,000 clones, of which 90% are seen a single time; 4% to 5% belongs to the top ten. This CDR3 region has 12 residues. CDR1 and CDR2 (germline): SQVTM, ANQGSEA. V lost 0 bases, J lost 4 bases, and 7 bases lay in between. Sample: peripheral blood. The sequence was obtained from a man aged 55 to 70 with COVID-19, enrolled during active disease. The chain carries TRBV29-1 and TRBJ2-7, with D uncertain. The CDR3 region is CSVEDRVYEQYF. CDR3 nucleotides: TGCAGCGTTGAAGATAGAGTTTACGAGCAGTACTTC.